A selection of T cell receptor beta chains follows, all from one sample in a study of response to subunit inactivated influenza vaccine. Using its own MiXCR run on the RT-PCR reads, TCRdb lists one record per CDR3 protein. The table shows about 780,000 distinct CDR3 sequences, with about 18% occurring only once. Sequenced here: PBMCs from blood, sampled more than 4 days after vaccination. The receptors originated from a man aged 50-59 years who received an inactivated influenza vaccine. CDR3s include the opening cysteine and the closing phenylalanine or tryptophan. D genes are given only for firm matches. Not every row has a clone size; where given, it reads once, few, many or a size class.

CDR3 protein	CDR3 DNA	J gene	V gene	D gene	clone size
CASSDGGVTDTQYF	TGCGCCAGCAGTGATGGGGGGGTGACAGATACGCAGTATTTT	TRBJ2-3	TRBV10-2	TRBD2	.
CSANHPGAGGETQYF	TGCAGTGCTAACCACCCGGGGGCGGGAGGAGAGACCCAGTACTTC	TRBJ2-5	TRBV20-1	TRBD2	few
CAWGAGSYEQYF	TGTGCCTGGGGGGCTGGCTCCTACGAGCAGTACTTC	TRBJ2-7	TRBV30	.	.
CASSPSEGYAYEQYF	TGTGCCAGCAGTCCCAGCGAAGGCTATGCCTACGAGCAGTACTTC	TRBJ2-7	TRBV12-3/TRBV12-4	.	.
CASSLSEVTAYNEQFF	TGTGCCAGCAGTTTATCGGAGGTAACCGCCTACAATGAGCAGTTCTTC	TRBJ2-1	TRBV27	.	.
CASSLIGGPGELFF	TGTGCCAGCAGCTTGATCGGAGGGCCCGGGGAGCTGTTTTTT	TRBJ2-2	TRBV7-6	.	.
CASSSQTGADTQYF	TGCGCCAGCAGCTCACAGACAGGGGCAGATACGCAGTATTTT	TRBJ2-3	TRBV5-1	TRBD1	many
CASSISGSIDTQYF	TGTGCCAGCAGTATAAGCGGGAGCATCGATACGCAGTATTTT	TRBJ2-3	TRBV12-3/TRBV12-4	TRBD2	many
CSASEGDPEQFF	TGCAGTGCTAGCGAGGGTGACCCTGAGCAGTTCTTC	TRBJ2-1	TRBV20-1	.	few
CASSVGGSAEAFF	TGTGCCAGCAGCGTAGGGGGAAGCGCTGAAGCTTTCTTT	TRBJ1-1	TRBV9	.	.
CAWSGDSGRNGETQYF	TGTGCCTGGAGTGGGGATAGCGGGAGGAATGGGGAGACCCAGTACTTC	TRBJ2-5	TRBV30	TRBD2	.
CASSLTRISANEQFF	TGTGCCAGCAGCTTGACTAGGATTAGCGCGAATGAGCAGTTCTTC	TRBJ2-1	TRBV5-6	.	few
CASSLEGILAKNIQYF	TGTGCCAGCAGTTTAGAGGGGATTCTGGCCAAAAACATTCAGTACTTC	TRBJ2-4	TRBV12-3/TRBV12-4	.	many
CASSPPDRDTEAFF	TGCGCCAGCAGCCCTCCTGACAGGGACACTGAAGCTTTCTTT	TRBJ1-1	TRBV4-1	TRBD1	few
CASSLYRQVQETQYF	TGTGCCAGCAGCTTATATAGGCAGGTCCAAGAGACCCAGTACTTC	TRBJ2-5	TRBV11-2	.	few
CASFNSATPGTQYF	TGTGCCAGCTTCAATTCGGCGACCCCGGGGACCCAGTACTTC	TRBJ2-5	TRBV7-2	.	few
CASSHRDTKNIQYF	TGTGCCAGCAGTCACCGGGACACAAAAAACATTCAGTACTTC	TRBJ2-4	TRBV6-5	.	.
CASSSERDLTSYEQYF	TGTGCCAGCAGCTCGGAGCGGGACTTGACCTCCTACGAGCAGTACTTC	TRBJ2-7	TRBV7-9	TRBD2	many
CASSYDGTSFYEQYF	TGTGCCAGCAGTTACGACGGGACCTCTTTCTACGAGCAGTACTTC	TRBJ2-7	TRBV6-2/TRBV6-3	.	.
CSARGPVRVYEQYF	TGCAGTGCTCGCGGTCCAGTCCGCGTCTACGAGCAGTACTTC	TRBJ2-7	TRBV20-1	.	many
CASSSGTAETAQHF	TGTGCCAGCAGTTCGGGGACAGCTGAGACGGCCCAGCATTTT	TRBJ1-5	TRBV12-3/TRBV12-4	TRBD1	few
CASSPPRQQETQYF	TGTGCCAGCTCACCACCGCGCCAGCAAGAGACCCAGTACTTC	TRBJ2-5	TRBV18	.	many
CSTVGGWEYQETQYF	TGCAGCACCGTCGGGGGTTGGGAGTACCAAGAGACCCAGTACTTC	TRBJ2-5	TRBV29-1	.	many
CASSLADLTSSEQFF	TGCGCCAGCAGCTTGGCGGATCTGACTAGCTCTGAGCAGTTCTTC	TRBJ2-1	TRBV5-1	TRBD2	few
CSARDRVGETQYF	TGCAGTGCTAGAGACAGGGTCGGGGAGACCCAGTACTTC	TRBJ2-5	TRBV20-1	.	few
CSGRQGGSTDTQYF	TGCAGCGGACGACAGGGAGGAAGCACAGATACGCAGTATTTT	TRBJ2-3	TRBV29-1	.	.
CASSFTDTQYF	TGTGCCAGCAGTTTCACAGATACGCAGTATTTT	TRBJ2-3	TRBV12-3/TRBV12-4	.	many
CASQPGTGGIYGYTF	TGTGCCAGCCAACCTGGAACAGGGGGCATCTATGGCTACACCTTC	TRBJ1-2	TRBV28	TRBD1	few
CAIRSGTGTYNEQFF	TGTGCCATCAGGTCCGGGACAGGGACCTACAATGAGCAGTTCTTC	TRBJ2-1	TRBV10-3	TRBD1	many
CAIRAAGEGETQYF	TGTGCCATCAGAGCAGCGGGAGAGGGGGAGACCCAGTACTTC	TRBJ2-5	TRBV10-3	TRBD2	few
CSASPGTSRTGELFF	TGCAGTGCTAGCCCCGGGACTAGCCGGACCGGGGAGCTGTTTTTT	TRBJ2-2	TRBV20-1	TRBD2	.
CSALTSANYNEQFF	TGCAGTGCCCTAACCAGCGCCAACTACAATGAGCAGTTCTTC	TRBJ2-1	TRBV20-1	.	many
CASSPEGPTYGYTF	TGTGCCAGCAGCCCAGAGGGACCGACCTATGGCTACACCTTC	TRBJ1-2	TRBV11-2	.	.
CASSLDMNTQYF	TGTGCCAGCAGCTTAGATATGAATACGCAGTATTTT	TRBJ2-3	TRBV7-2	.	few
CASSLPGNEQYF	TGTGCCAGCAGTTTACCAGGAAACGAGCAGTACTTC	TRBJ2-7	TRBV28	.	few
CASSYSAGLLGGEQFF	TGTGCCAGCAGTTACTCGGCCGGACTCCTAGGGGGTGAGCAGTTCTTC	TRBJ2-1	TRBV6-5	.	few
CSAIPGQANTEAFF	TGCAGTGCTATACCGGGACAGGCGAACACTGAAGCTTTCTTT	TRBJ1-1	TRBV20-1	TRBD1	.
CSAVPGSYEQYF	TGCAGTGCAGTCCCAGGGTCCTACGAGCAGTACTTC	TRBJ2-7	TRBV20-1	.	few
CMWEVGNEQFF	TGTATGTGGGAGGTAGGCAATGAGCAGTTCTTC	TRBJ2-1	TRBV25-1	.	.
CSVARQANEQFF	TGCAGCGTTGCTAGGCAGGCTAATGAGCAGTTCTTC	TRBJ2-1	TRBV29-1	.	.
CASSLEVGGNSPLHF	TGCGCCAGCAGCTTGGAGGTAGGAGGCAATTCACCCCTCCACTTT	TRBJ1-6	TRBV5-1	.	.
CASSPVGGRETQYF	TGTGCCAGCAGCCCCGTCGGGGGCCGAGAGACCCAGTACTTC	TRBJ2-5	TRBV12-3/TRBV12-4	.	many
CASSLSGGHRDTQYF	TGCGCCAGCAGCTTGTCGGGGGGGCATAGGGATACGCAGTATTTT	TRBJ2-3	TRBV5-1	TRBD2	.
CASSLAGGNANTGELFF	TGTGCCAGCAGCTTAGCCGGGGGCAACGCGAACACCGGGGAGCTGTTTTTT	TRBJ2-2	TRBV7-8	.	.
CASLRAGSSYNEQFF	TGTGCCAGCCTCAGGGCCGGGAGCTCCTACAATGAGCAGTTCTTC	TRBJ2-1	TRBV12-3/TRBV12-4	.	many
CASTPGLAGAWEQYF	TGTGCCAGCACCCCGGGACTAGCGGGAGCGTGGGAGCAGTACTTC	TRBJ2-7	TRBV12-3/TRBV12-4	TRBD2	few
CSASTGRSLYEQYF	TGCAGTGCGTCGACAGGGAGATCCTTATACGAGCAGTACTTC	TRBJ2-7	TRBV20-1	TRBD1	many
CASSRTQGWNQPQHF	TGTGCCAGCAGCCGCACCCAGGGGTGGAATCAGCCCCAGCATTTT	TRBJ1-5	TRBV5-5	.	.
CSAYDRSNEKLFF	TGCAGCGCCTATGACAGGTCTAATGAAAAACTGTTTTTT	TRBJ1-4	TRBV29-1	.	.
CASSFGPRQGTDTQYF	TGTGCCAGCAGCTTCGGTCCGAGACAGGGCACAGATACGCAGTATTTT	TRBJ2-3	TRBV5-5	.	few
CASSQETPSSGGTDTQYF	TGCGCCAGCAGCCAGGAGACTCCCTCTAGCGGGGGGACAGATACGCAGTATTTT	TRBJ2-3	TRBV4-3	TRBD2	.
CASKRAPEAFF	TGTGCCAGCAAAAGGGCACCGGAAGCTTTCTTT	TRBJ1-1	TRBV6-1	.	.
CSARDLMDTYEQYF	TGCAGTGCTAGAGATCTTATGGACACCTACGAGCAGTACTTC	TRBJ2-7	TRBV20-1	.	.
CASREPGPMPNEQFF	TGTGCCAGCAGAGAACCGGGACCGATGCCCAATGAGCAGTTCTTC	TRBJ2-1	TRBV25-1	.	few
CASSLALAENYGYTF	TGTGCCAGCAGCTTGGCCTTGGCGGAAAACTATGGCTACACCTTC	TRBJ1-2	TRBV5-5	.	many
CASSPGTRAYEQYF	TGTGCCAGCAGCCCCGGGACCCGAGCCTACGAGCAGTACTTC	TRBJ2-7	TRBV12-3/TRBV12-4	.	.
CASSQASVDTQYF	TGCGCCAGCAGCCAAGCGAGCGTAGATACGCAGTATTTT	TRBJ2-3	TRBV4-1	.	few
CASSYSKGRSSTEAFF	TGTGCCAGCAGTTACTCGAAGGGGAGGAGCAGCACTGAAGCTTTCTTT	TRBJ1-1	TRBV6-5	.	many
CASSGGTGPSGELFF	TGTGCCAGCAGTGGGGGGACAGGGCCGTCCGGGGAGCTGTTTTTT	TRBJ2-2	TRBV25-1	TRBD1	.